The 24 T cell receptor beta chains listed next were all sequenced from one sample in a study of response to subunit inactivated influenza vaccine. One entry per CDR3 protein, called by TCRdb with MiXCR from the RT-PCR reads. The data show about 540,000 distinct CDR3 sequences, roughly a quarter seen once. The same data also contributed to another study, on T cells expressing NK-cell markers. This second study notes: As the method of synthesis, 5'RACE template switching with UMIs yielded TCR beta cDNA.

The material sequenced was CD4+ T cells sorted from PBMCs, taken approximately 13 days after vaccination. These receptors were obtained from a man aged 50-60 years who received an inactivated influenza vaccine.

In its sample, this clonotype was seen a few times. The J gene is TRBJ2-1, the V gene TRBV20-1; D call uncertain. Germline V gives CDR1 DFQATT, CDR2 SNEGSKA (reference sequence). This CDR3 comprises 12 residues. The V end lost 2 bases, the J end lost 3 bases, and 5 bases lay between the germline ends. Here the CDR3 reads CSARLDYNEQFF. DNA for the CDR3: TGCAGTGCTAGACTAGACTACAATGAGCAGTTCTTC.

This chain connects TRBV14 to TRBJ2-1; D unclear. The V end lost 1 base, the J end lost 0 bases, and 13 bases lay between the germline ends. The germline V gene has CDR1 SGHDN and CDR2 FVKESK. This CDR3 is built from 17 residues. CDR3 protein: CASSQGNWFSSYNEQFF. The DNA of the CDR3 is TGTGCCAGCAGCCAAGGGAATTGGTTTAGCTCCTACAATGAGCAGTTCTTC. Supplemented by reference TRBV14 and TRBJ2-1, the full variable domain reads EAGVTQFPSHSVIEKGQTVTLRCDPISGHDNLYWYRRVMGKEIKFLLHFVKESKQDESGMPNNRFLAERTGGTYSTLKVQPAELEDSGVYFCASSQGNWFSSYNEQFFGPGTRLTVL.

This clonotype was picked up a small number of times. The chain uses TRBV20-1 and TRBJ2-1; D call uncertain. The germline CDR1 and CDR2 sequences are DFQATT and SNEGSKA (reference sequence). V was shortened by 4 bases and J by 1 base, with 11 bases between the two germline ends. There are 14 residues in the CDR3. This chain's CDR3 is CSAKPRISYNEQFF. CDR3 bases: TGCAGTGCTAAGCCCAGGATATCCTACAATGAGCAGTTCTTC.

The rearrangement uses TRBV4-1 and TRBJ2-1; D not resolved. CDR3 length: 13 amino acids. V shed 0 bases and J shed 8 bases, with 8 bases lying between them. The germline gives CDR1 MGHRA, CDR2 YSYEKL. The CDR3 sequence is CASSQDFKYEQFF. In nucleotides, the CDR3 is TGCGCCAGCAGCCAAGATTTTAAGTATGAGCAGTTCTTC.

The gene calls are TRBV9 and TRBJ2-7; 11 bases are shared with TRBD2. In germline, CDR1 is SGDLS, CDR2 YYNGEE. The CDR3 covers 15 residues. Germline trimming cut 4 bases from V and 2 bases from J; bases unmatched to any gene: 5. CDR3 loop: CASSFTSGGPYEQYF. The CDR3 coding sequence is TGTGCCAGCAGCTTCACTAGCGGGGGCCCCTACGAGCAGTACTTC.

This clonotype has just a few counts. The V gene is TRBV6-5, the J gene TRBJ2-1; 7 bases align to TRBD2. The CDR3 runs to 15 residues. V was clipped by 2 bases and J by 7 bases; unmatched bases: 8. Per the germline V gene, CDR1 is MNHEY and CDR2 is SVGAGI. The chain's CDR3 is CASSYTSGIRNEQFF. For the CDR3, the DNA is TGTGCCAGCAGTTACACGAGCGGGATTCGGAATGAGCAGTTCTTC.

The J gene is TRBJ2-1, the V gene TRBV10-3, with TRBD2 matching 12 bases. The junction had 7 bases not matched to a gene; V was cut back by 5 bases and J by 5 bases. Germline lookup yields CDR1 ENHRY and CDR2 SYGVKD. The CDR3 runs 16 residues. CDR3 sequence (DNA): TGTGCCATCAGTCTAGCGGGGGGGGATTCCCACAATGAGCAGTTCTTC. Its translation: CAISLAGGDSHNEQFF.

V and J are TRBV2 and TRBJ2-5; 8 bases are a match to TRBD1. The CDR3 is 12 amino acids. The germline gives CDR1 SNHLY, CDR2 FYNNEI. V trimming: 10 bases; J trimming: 5 bases; junction bases outside the gene matches: 6. In DNA form, the CDR3 reads TGTGCCACCACGGACAGGGTGGAGACCCAGTACTTC. Amino acids: CATTDRVETQYF.

This clonotype showed up many times. The rearrangement uses TRBV12-3 or TRBV12-4 and TRBJ2-7; TRBD1 might be the D (6 bases). V lost 6 bases to trimming and J lost 2 bases, with 11 bases between them. CDR3 length: 13 amino acids. In nucleotides, the CDR3 is TGTGCCAGCAGCCCCGCAGGGGCCTACGAGCAGTACTTC. This gives the protein CASSPAGAYEQYF.

This chain joins TRBV20-1 and TRBJ1-1; D unclear. The germline V gene has CDR1 DFQATT and CDR2 SNEGSKA (reference sequence). The CDR3 has 13 residues. The V end was cut by 7 bases, the J end by 1 base, with 13 bases between. Here the CDR3 DNA reads TGCAGTGGCGCCCCACCCTGGAACACTGAAGCTTTCTTT. Amino acids: CSGAPPWNTEAFF.

This clonotype was seen just once. CDR3 sequence: CASSETNIQYF. In DNA form, the CDR3 reads TGTGCCAGCAGTGAAACCAACATTCAGTACTTC. This sequence joins TRBV25-1 and TRBJ2-4; D call uncertain. The V and J ends lost 2 bases and 7 bases respectively, with 3 bases between them. The CDR3 length is 11 residues. Germline V lookup: CDR1 MGHDK, CDR2 SYGVNS.

The CDR3 protein is CASSLEREQQYF. The CDR3 DNA sequence: TGTGCCAGCAGCTTAGAAAGGGAGCAGCAGTACTTC. The chain carries TRBV7-6 and TRBJ2-7; perhaps TRBD2 as D (5 bases). This CDR3 is 12 amino acids long. Germline CDR1 reads SGHVS; CDR2 reads FNYEAQ. With 1 base removed from V and 8 bases from J, the gap between germline ends came to 9 bases. The complete variable domain, with remaining parts taken from reference TRBV7-6 and TRBJ2-7, reads GAGVSQSPRYKVTKRGQDVALRCDPISGHVSLYWYRQALGQGPEFLTYFNYEAQQDKSGLPNDRFSAERPEGSISTLTIQRTEQRDSAMYRCASSLEREQQYFGPGTRLTVT.

This clonotype was counted between two and nine times. The gene calls are TRBV4-1 and TRBJ2-5, with a weak D call TRBD1 (6 bases). This CDR3 has 15 amino acids. Trimming pared 3 bases from V and 4 bases from J, leaving 15 bases between. The V gene's germline CDR1 is MGHRA and CDR2 YSYEKL. CDR3 DNA: TGCGCCAGCAGCCACGCAGGGGCCCACGGAGAGACCCAGTACTTC. As protein: CASSHAGAHGETQYF.

The chain joins TRBV3-1 to TRBJ2-7; 7 nucleotides agree with TRBD1. With V trimmed by 4 bases and J by 0 bases, 6 bases remained unmatched. This CDR3 region has 15 residues. Germline CDR1 reads LGHDT; CDR2 reads YNNKEL (reference sequence). The CDR3 protein is CASSPTGTFSYEQYF. The CDR3 DNA reads TGTGCCAGCAGCCCGACAGGGACCTTCTCCTACGAGCAGTACTTC.

This clonotype was counted many times. V and J are TRBV5-1 and TRBJ2-3; the match to TRBD1 covers 9 bases. J was trimmed by 4 bases and V by 3 bases; bases with no gene match: 6. Germline V gene data show CDR1 as SGHRS and CDR2 as YFSETQ. This CDR3 has 15 amino acids. The CDR3, as DNA: TGCGCCAGCAGCTGGGGACAGGGTTTATCAGATACGCAGTATTTT. Encoded protein: CASSWGQGLSDTQYF.

The rearrangement links TRBV7-2 to TRBJ2-7; D is uncertain. The V gene's germline CDR1 is SGHTA and CDR2 FQGNSA. CDR3 length: 15 residues. Trimming pared 0 bases from V and 0 bases from J, leaving 9 bases between. For the CDR3, the DNA is TGTGCCAGCAGCTTAGCGTTTTTTAGCTCCTACGAGCAGTACTTC. This translates into CASSLAFFSSYEQYF.

In this sample, this clonotype turned up a few times. The rearrangement uses TRBV4-3 and TRBJ1-6; TRBD1 might be the D (5 bases). V was cut by 0 bases and J by 4 bases, with 10 bases left in between. This CDR3 spans 16 amino acids. From germline, CDR1 is LGHNA and CDR2 YSLEER. CDR3: CASSQDLGQYNSPLHF. The CDR3 DNA reads TGCGCCAGCAGCCAAGATCTCGGACAATATAATTCACCCCTCCACTTT.

V usage is TRBV29-1 and J usage is TRBJ1-3; 9 bases map to TRBD1. This CDR3 has 13 residues. Trimming cost V 7 bases and J 4 bases; bases outside gene matches: 5. Germline CDR1 reads SQVTM; CDR2 reads ANQGSEA. CDR3 sequence reads: CSAGQGLGNTIYF. The CDR3 bases are TGCAGCGCCGGACAGGGGCTAGGAAACACCATATATTTT.

The J gene is TRBJ2-2, the V gene TRBV12-3 or TRBV12-4; 8 positions agree with TRBD1. The trim removed 7 bases at V and 13 bases at J, leaving 14 bases unmatched. The CDR3 is 14 amino acids. The CDR3 DNA sequence: TGTGCCAGCACGACGGGACAGGCCCGTCGTGGGCTGTTTTTT. It is translated as CASTTGQARRGLFF.

This sequence joins TRBV12-3 or TRBV12-4 and TRBJ2-7; 12 nucleotides agree with TRBD1. The CDR3 loop spans 17 amino acids. The V gene end was trimmed by 3 bases and the J gene end by 8 bases; junction bases not matched to a gene: 14. DNA for the CDR3: TGTGCCAGCAGTTTGGTGGGGGCGGGACAGGGGGCGCGAAAGCAGTACTTC. Its translation is CASSLVGAGQGARKQYF.

The CDR3 nucleotides read TGTGCCATCACCTCCGACAGGGTGAGCGAGCAGTACTTC. Amino acid sequence: CAITSDRVSEQYF. This chain uses TRBV10-3 with TRBJ2-7; 7 positions agree with TRBD1. This CDR3 comprises 13 residues. Germline CDR1 and CDR2: ENHRY and SYGVKD. V shed 7 bases and J 6 bases; nucleotides not matched to a gene: 9.

This rearrangement joins TRBV6-6 to TRBJ2-7; D gene ambiguous. Germline assignment: CDR1 MNHNY and CDR2 SVGAGI (reference sequence). The CDR3 totals 13 residues. The V end was cut by 2 bases, the J end by 2 bases, with 7 bases between. In DNA form, the CDR3 reads TGTGCCAGCAGTTACGGAGCAGCCTACGAGCAGTACTTC. Its protein product is CASSYGAAYEQYF.

This clonotype was detected only a few times. The rearrangement joins TRBV20-1 to TRBJ2-5, with 7 nucleotides matching TRBD1. Germline V gene data show CDR1 as DFQATT and CDR2 as SNEGSKA (reference sequence). The V gene end was trimmed by 2 bases and the J gene end by 1 base; junction bases not matched to a gene: 7. The CDR3 loop spans 15 amino acids. CDR3 sequence (DNA): TGCAGTGCTAGAAGCCCGGGACAGCCCCAAGAGACCCAGTACTTC. This encodes CSARSPGQPQETQYF.

The chain recombines TRBV4-2 with TRBJ2-5, with 9 bases aligning to TRBD1. The germline gives CDR1 LGHNA, CDR2 YNFKEQ. CDR3 length equals 16 residues. Trimming removed 2 bases from V and 3 bases from J; junction bases left unmatched: 7. The CDR3 nucleotides are TGTGCCAGCAGCCAAACCGGGACAGGGACCAAAGAGACCCAGTACTTC. The encoded protein is CASSQTGTGTKETQYF.